A selection of T cell receptor beta chains follows, all from one sample in a study of shared clonotypes between healthy human individuals. Produced via immunoSEQ multiplex PCR; TCRdb's table is partial and in-frame only. This sample has about 2.4 million clones, with approximately 94% found just once. Material: naive CD4+ T cells from PBMCs. Receptors originate from a man aged 18 to 30 in good health. Some clones in this sample may be carry-over from other donors' samples. CDR3s include the opening cysteine and the closing phenylalanine or tryptophan. D genes are given only for firm matches. Clone size is stated in some rows and not others, as once, few, many or a class when expanded.

NA TRBJ1-3 TRBV18 NA TGTGCCAGCTCACCGTTCATCGACTCTGGAAACACCATATATTTT CASSPFIDSGNTIYF
TRBD1 TRBJ1-2 TRBV6-1 NA TGTGCCAGCAGGGGGACAGAAGACTATGGCTACACCTTC CASRGTEDYGYTF
NA TRBJ1-1 TRBV6-5 NA TGTGTCAGCAGTTACTCGGGCGGGTACACTGAAGCTTTCTTT CVSSYSGGYTEAFF
NA TRBJ2-5 TRBV28 once TGTGCCAGCAGCATACCCCAAGAGACCCAGTACTTC CASSIPQETQYF
TRBD2 TRBJ2-5 TRBV27 NA TGTGCCAGCAGTTTATCTCGGACTAGCGGGAGTGAGACCCAGTACTTC CASSLSRTSGSETQYF
NA TRBJ2-2 TRBV5-1 once TGCGCCAGCAGCAACGCGGGGTCGAACACCGGGGAGCTGTTTTTT CASSNAGSNTGELFF
NA TRBJ2-2 TRBV14 NA TGTGCCAGCAGCCAAGGAAAAGGAGCTAACACCGGGGAGCTGTTTTTT CASSQGKGANTGELFF
TRBD1 TRBJ2-5 TRBV2 NA TGTGCCAGCAGTGGACAGGGCCAAGAGACCCAGTACTTC CASSGQGQETQYF
NA TRBJ1-2 TRBV27 NA TGTGCCAGCAGTTTATATCGACAGACGGGGGGCTACACCTTC CASSLYRQTGGYTF
TRBD2 TRBJ2-1 TRBV7-8 once TGTGCCAGCAGCTTAGGGACTAGCGGATATTACAATGAGCAGTTCTTC CASSLGTSGYYNEQFF
NA TRBJ2-7 TRBV28 NA TGTGCCAGCACCCACCAGGCCTACGAGCAGTACTTC CASTHQAYEQYF
NA TRBJ2-1 TRBV2 NA TGTGCCAGCAGCCCCGACTCGTACAATGAGCAGTTCTTC CASSPDSYNEQFF
TRBD1 TRBJ1-1 TRBV6-1 NA TGTGCCAGCATCCTAGACAGGGGCAGCACTGAAGCTTTCTTT CASILDRGSTEAFF
NA TRBJ2-5 TRBV5-6 NA TGTGCCAGCAGCTTGGTGGGTTCACGGGAGACCCAGTACTTC CASSLVGSRETQYF
TRBD1 TRBJ1-2 TRBV9 NA TGTGCCAGCAGCGGGGACAGGGGTTATGGCTACACCTTC CASSGDRGYGYTF
NA TRBJ2-7 TRBV2 NA TGTGCCAGCAAAACGGGATTCTACGAGCAGTACTTC CASKTGFYEQYF
TRBD1 TRBJ2-7 TRBV5-4 NA TGTGCCAGCAGCCCAAGGACAGGGAGCTCCTACGAGCAGTACTTC CASSPRTGSSYEQYF
NA TRBJ2-2 TRBV28 NA TGTGCCAGCAGTCCCGGACAGCCCACCGGGGAGCTGTTTTTT CASSPGQPTGELFF
NA TRBJ2-2 TRBV2 NA TGTGCCAGCAGTGAGGGGGATCCCGGGGAGCTGTTTTTT CASSEGDPGELFF
NA TRBJ1-6 TRBV9 NA TGTGCCAGCAGCGTAGATTGGGTTCCAAATTCACCCCTCCACTTT CASSVDWVPNSPLHF
TRBD2 TRBJ2-1 TRBV19 NA TGTGCCAGTAGTTCTACCCTGACTAGCGGGAGTCACCAGGAGCAGTTCTTC CASSSTLTSGSHQEQFF
NA TRBJ1-1 TRBV5-1 NA TGCGCCAGCAGCCGAGGAACCGACGGCTACACTGAAGCTTTCTTT CASSRGTDGYTEAFF
NA TRBJ2-5 TRBV5-6 NA TGTGCCAGCAGCTTGTATTACAGTCAAGAGACCCAGTACTTC CASSLYYSQETQYF
NA TRBJ1-3 TRBV11-2 NA TGTGCCAGCACCGACACGTTCTCTGGAAACACCATATATTTT CASTDTFSGNTIYF
TRBD2 TRBJ2-1 TRBV7-9 NA TGTGCCAGCAGCTTAGGGACTAGCGCTAGTGAGCAGTTCTTC CASSLGTSASEQFF
NA TRBJ2-2 TRBV18 NA TGTGTCAGCTCGCCCGGCAGGGGAGACTTGGGGGAGCTGTTTTTT CVSSPGRGDLGELFF
NA TRBJ2-7 TRBV15 NA TGTGCCACCAGCAGGGGCCGGGAGCTAACCTACGAGCAGTACTTC CATSRGRELTYEQYF
NA TRBJ1-1 TRBV28 NA TGTGCCAGCAGGTTCCCCCGGGTAAACACTGAAGCTTTCTTT CASRFPRVNTEAFF
NA TRBJ2-7 TRBV29-1 once TGCAGCGTTGGAGGTTTGGGACCGACAGGCGGGTTATGGGAGCAGTACTTC CSVGGLGPTGGLWEQYF
TRBD1 TRBJ2-5 TRBV27 NA TGTGCCAGCAGTCTTACAGGGGGAGAAGAGACCCAGTACTTC CASSLTGGEETQYF
TRBD1 TRBJ1-1 TRBV28 NA TGTGCCAGCAGTACAACAGGGGGTAGAAGGACTGAAGCTTTCTTT CASSTTGGRRTEAFF
NA TRBJ2-7 TRBV7-2 NA TGTGCCAGCAGCTTAGATCGTGGGGGCCTCTACGAGCAGTACTTC CASSLDRGGLYEQYF
NA TRBJ1-2 TRBV28 NA TGTGCCAGCAGTCTCTCTTCTCGGGTAGGGGGAGTCTATGGCTACACCTTC CASSLSSRVGGVYGYTF
TRBD1 TRBJ2-6 TRBV5-1 NA TGCGCCAGCAGCTTGGCCCGGGACAGGGGGACCTCTGGGGCCAACGTCCTGACTTTC CASSLARDRGTSGANVLTF
TRBD1 TRBJ2-7 TRBV28 NA TGTGCCAGCAGAAGGACAGGGGTCGAGCAGTACTTC CASRRTGVEQYF
TRBD2 TRBJ2-7 TRBV27 NA TGTGCCAGCAGTTCACAAGCGGGAGTCTCCTACGAGCAGTACTTC CASSSQAGVSYEQYF
TRBD1 TRBJ2-7 TRBV29-1 NA TGCAGCGCACAAAACAGGGGAACCTACGAGCAGTACTTC CSAQNRGTYEQYF
NA TRBJ2-7 TRBV5-1 NA TGCGCCAGCAGCTGGACGGACAGCTCCTACGAGCAGTACTTC CASSWTDSSYEQYF
TRBD1 TRBJ1-1 TRBV18 NA TGTGCCAGCTCAGATCCGGGACAGCCAAACACTGAAGCTTTCTTT CASSDPGQPNTEAFF
TRBD1 TRBJ2-3 TRBV28 NA TGTGCCAGCAGTCCCCTTAGGGTAGGGGGCCTCACAGATACGCAGTATTTT CASSPLRVGGLTDTQYF
TRBD1 TRBJ1-4 TRBV30 NA TGTGCCTGGAGTAACAGGGGGCGCTCGGTTAATGAAAAACTGTTTTTT CAWSNRGRSVNEKLFF
TRBD1 TRBJ2-5 TRBV28 once TGTGCCAGCAGTCCCGGGGACAGGGAAGTGAGGACCCAGTACTTC CASSPGDREVRTQYF